This TCR beta chain was profiled in a study of blood T cell repertoires in COVID-19 (dated by TCRdb to the early 2020s). Looking at the study overall: The collaborator samples originated in the United States, Italy and Spain and spanned the acute and convalescent phases of COVID-19. The samples were drawn from two sources: the first 160 participants of the ongoing ImmuneRACE study, and 950 to 1,500 subjects contributed by 6 global collaborators. Subjects who had been exposed to COVID-19, were actively infected with it, or had recovered from it provided the deeply sampled blood TCRbeta repertoires that made up the dataset. HLA class I and class II types, where available, came from metadata supplied by the sample provider rather than from assay-based typing. Sample metadata almost always included a de-identified subject ID, COVID-19 status, age in years and sex. A freely available public database, intended as a resource for researchers studying the immune response to SARS-CoV-2, is where the repertoires were released. The prospective study material was composed of cDNA or gDNA derived from T cells, B-cell-depleted T cells, or PBMCs. Beyond this particular receptor, the publication reports: How much clinical and demographic metadata was included differed by source and by participant, and the metadata was provided uncurated.

Participants in the prospective study were enrolled through a virtual design, were aged roughly 18 to 90 years, and lived in roughly 25 United States geographic areas. Cohort assignment in the prospective study relied on participant-reported clinical history from a screening survey and a study questionnaire. ImmuneRACE Cohort 3 recovered participants were defined by two consecutive negative NP/OP PCR tests, healthcare professional clearance, or symptom resolution. In the prospective study, mobile phlebotomists collected whole blood, serum and a nasopharyngeal or oropharyngeal swab from each participant. Prospective study participants could optionally give additional blood draws and questionnaires over a 2-month period. Before DNA extraction, prospective study blood samples were shipped either frozen or at room temperature. Details on this clone: Which antigen it targets is not known. The record has no base qualities; no much larger clone is one base away.

TCRbeta CDR3 regions were amplified from genomic DNA using the immunoSEQ Assay, a bias-controlled multiplex PCR. In the authors' own workflow: The number of nucleated cells in each sample was estimated from the amplification of reference gene primers within the assay. To quantify the absolute abundance of each unique TCRbeta CDR3 rearrangement, sequence reads were collapsed and filtered. For each sample, productive Simpson clonality was calculated as the square root of Simpson's diversity index across productive rearrangements. The source is immuneACCESS, and TCRdb retained only in-frame sequences with V and J called. Part of the clones is not carried over; for the studies checked, unresolved V genes explain less than half of this, and the remainder is unexplained. The DNA gave D and trimming, while V, J and clone size come from that table. The table for this sample lists around 310,000 clones; roughly 86% of them were counted only once. The top ten constitute around 9% of the sample.

CDR1 SGHRS and CDR2 YFSETQ were looked up in the germline V gene. Reading from cysteine to phenylalanine, the CDR3 counts 16 amino acids. The entry retains the CDR3 DNA only, 48 bases that are in frame from base 1. Germline trimming amounts to 1 base on V and 1 base on J, with 7 as the count of junction bases outside the gene matches. The sample was PBMCs or T cells enriched from blood (not recorded which). The chain was built from TRBV5-1 and TRBJ2-5; TRBD1 agrees with 7 junctional bases. The TCR was taken from a woman aged 25 to 39 who had recovered from COVID-19. The CDR3 protein: CASSLSGRGFQETQYF. At the DNA level, the sequence is TGCGCCAGCAGCTTGAGCGGCAGGGGGTTCCAAGAGACCCAGTACTTC.